These T cell receptor beta chains were read from a single sample in a study of T-cell memory formation after mild COVID-19. Each CDR3 protein gets one entry after TCRdb re-called the 5' RACE reads with MiXCR. The table shows some 490,000 distinct CDR3 sequences, with roughly 18% occurring only once. The sample was PBMCs or a T cell subset sorted from them (not recorded which). The receptors originated from an adult woman who had mild COVID-19 (a few samples of this study predate the infection). Cell type and time point are not known. CDR3s include the opening cysteine and the closing phenylalanine or tryptophan. The order of the fields is V gene, clone size, J gene, D gene, CDR3 DNA, CDR3 protein. The D gene is left open where the match is weak. Clone size is shown for a subset of rows, as once, few, many or a class of expanded clone.

TRBV30,.,TRBJ1-1,.,TGTGCCCGGTCCGTTGGCAGTCTGAACACTGAAGCTTTCTTT,CARSVGSLNTEAFF
TRBV12-3/TRBV12-4,.,TRBJ1-1,.,TGTGCCTTAAGAAGGGCCGGTTTCTCTGAAGCTTTCTTT,CALRRAGFSEAFF
TRBV20-1,many,TRBJ2-7,.,TGCAGTGCTAGACCAAACCTGGGGGCCTACGAGCAGTACTTC,CSARPNLGAYEQYF
TRBV7-9,few,TRBJ2-7,TRBD2,TGTGCCAGCAGCCGGGGGACTAGCGGGACCCACGAGCAGTACTTC,CASSRGTSGTHEQYF
TRBV15,few,TRBJ2-7,.,TGTGCCACCAGCAGAAAGGTGGAGTCCTACGAGCAGTACTTC,CATSRKVESYEQYF
TRBV19,.,TRBJ1-5,.,TGTGCCAGTAGACAGTTTCATAGCAATCAGCCCCAGCATTTT,CASRQFHSNQPQHF
TRBV20-1,few,TRBJ2-6,TRBD2,TGCAGTGCTAGAGATACGGGGGAGGGCTCCGGGGCCAACGTCCTGACTTTC,CSARDTGEGSGANVLTF
TRBV12-3/TRBV12-4,many,TRBJ2-6,.,TGTGCCAGCAGCTTAACTGGGGCCAACGTCCTGACTTTC,CASSLTGANVLTF
TRBV7-9,.,TRBJ2-7,TRBD2,TGTGCCAGCAGCTTAAGTGGAGCGGGAGCAGTCTACGAGCAGTACTTC,CASSLSGAGAVYEQYF
TRBV4-1,.,TRBJ2-1,TRBD1,TGCGCCAGCAGCCAGGGACAGCCAGTGGGCAATGAGCAGTTCTTC,CASSQGQPVGNEQFF
TRBV19,.,TRBJ1-5,TRBD1,TGTGCCAGTAGGCCGACAGGGAATCAGCCCCAGCATTTT,CASRPTGNQPQHF
TRBV4-1,.,TRBJ1-5,TRBD1,TGCGCCAGCAGCCAAGTTGGGACAGGGGGGGGACAGCCCCAGCATTTT,CASSQVGTGGGQPQHF
TRBV12-3/TRBV12-4,few,TRBJ1-5,.,TGTGCCAGCGGCACGGGGGCTGGACAGCCCCAGCATTTT,CASGTGAGQPQHF
TRBV12-3/TRBV12-4,few,TRBJ2-1,.,TGTGCCAGCATTAGAGTGGCGGGGGCGTTCAATGAGCAGTTCTTC,CASIRVAGAFNEQFF
TRBV10-3,once,TRBJ2-1,TRBD1,TGTGCCATCAGTGATTTGACAGGGGTCAATGAGCAGTTCTTC,CAISDLTGVNEQFF
TRBV20-1,few,TRBJ2-5,.,TGCAGTGCTAGTCGTCCAGAAGGTACAGAGACCCAGTACTTC,CSASRPEGTETQYF
TRBV5-8,few,TRBJ2-1,.,TGTGCCAGCAGCTTGGAAAGTCGGCGGGTAAATGAGCAGTTCTTC,CASSLESRRVNEQFF
TRBV6-6,.,TRBJ2-3,.,TGTGCCAGCACCACCCGGGCCCTTACTAGCACAGATACGCAGTATTTT,CASTTRALTSTDTQYF
TRBV25-1,.,TRBJ2-3,TRBD2,TGTGCCACCTCGAGGCTAGCGGGCCCCGTTAGCACAGATACGCAGTATTTT,CATSRLAGPVSTDTQYF
TRBV4-3,.,TRBJ2-7,.,TGCGCCAGCAGCCAAGGAGGCAGGCTCTACGAGCAGTACTTC,CASSQGGRLYEQYF
TRBV7-9,few,TRBJ1-1,TRBD1,TGTGCCAGCGGATATCAGGGGGCGAACACTGAAGCTTTCTTT,CASGYQGANTEAFF
TRBV19,few,TRBJ2-7,TRBD1,TGTGCCAGTAGTAAGAGGGACAGGCCCCCCTACGAGCAGTACTTC,CASSKRDRPPYEQYF
TRBV15,.,TRBJ2-7,.,TGTGCCACCAGCAGCAGGGAATTTAGGCAGTACTTC,CATSSREFRQYF
TRBV24-1,.,TRBJ2-5,.,TGTGCCACCAGTGTTGGCGCGGATGGCGAAGAGACCCAGTACTTC,CATSVGADGEETQYF
TRBV5-1,.,TRBJ2-6,.,TGCGCCAGCAGCTCGCGACCGAGAAGCTCTGGGGCCAACGTCCTGACTTTC,CASSSRPRSSGANVLTF
TRBV20-1,.,TRBJ2-3,.,TGCAGTGCTAAGGGCCTTGCTGACGGCGCCCGCACAGATACGCAGTATTTT,CSAKGLADGARTDTQYF
TRBV5-1,few,TRBJ1-4,.,TGCGCCAGCAGCTTATTACTACAGGGAGGAGGTAATGAAAAACTGTTTTTT,CASSLLLQGGGNEKLFF
TRBV12-3/TRBV12-4,.,TRBJ2-1,TRBD2,TGTGCCAGCAGTCTCACTAGCGGGGGTTCAAATGAGCAGTTCTTC,CASSLTSGGSNEQFF
TRBV25-1,few,TRBJ2-5,.,TGTGCCAGCAGTGAGCCCGGCGGGACCCTCAAAGAGACCCAGTACTTC,CASSEPGGTLKETQYF
TRBV20-1,many,TRBJ2-7,TRBD2,TGCAGTGCTAGAGATGTACTAGCGGGGGGAGGATACGAGCAGTACTTC,CSARDVLAGGGYEQYF
TRBV20-1,.,TRBJ1-5,.,TGCAGTGCAACAGGGAATGTCAATCAGCCCCAGCATTTT,CSATGNVNQPQHF
TRBV7-2,many,TRBJ2-5,.,TGTGCCAGCAGCTTTGCTTTTGGCGGGGAGACCCAGTACTTC,CASSFAFGGETQYF
TRBV2,.,TRBJ1-6,TRBD1,TGTGCCAGCAGTGGCGGACAGGGGGCTCTCTCACCCCTCCACTTT,CASSGGQGALSPLHF
TRBV9,.,TRBJ2-1,TRBD2,TGTGCCAGCAGCCCCCCGGGACTAGGGTCCTACAATGAGCAGTTCTTC,CASSPPGLGSYNEQFF
TRBV12-3/TRBV12-4,.,TRBJ1-1,.,TGTGCCAGCAGTGAGGGTCTAACTGAAGCTTTCTTT,CASSEGLTEAFF
TRBV25-1,.,TRBJ2-1,TRBD2,TGTGCCAGCAGTGAACCGGGACTAGCGGGATACAATGAGCAGTTCTTC,CASSEPGLAGYNEQFF
TRBV12-3/TRBV12-4,few,TRBJ2-6,.,TGTGCCAGCACGATACCGGGACCGGGGGCCAACGTCCTGACTTTC,CASTIPGPGANVLTF
TRBV6-1,.,TRBJ1-2,.,TGTGCCAGCAGTGATAGGAGCCAAACCTATGGCTACACCTTC,CASSDRSQTYGYTF
TRBV12-3/TRBV12-4,few,TRBJ1-3,TRBD1,TGTGCCAGCAGTTGGGACAGGGTAAACACCATATATTTT,CASSWDRVNTIYF
TRBV5-1,.,TRBJ2-7,.,TGCGCCAGCAGAGGGGAGAACTACGAGCAGTACTTC,CASRGENYEQYF
TRBV5-1,few,TRBJ2-6,.,TGCGCCAGCAGTTTGACCCTGTCGGCCAACGTCCTGACTTTC,CASSLTLSANVLTF
TRBV19,.,TRBJ1-1,.,TGTGCCAGTAGTATAGGTGCATGGGGAGGGCTGAACACTGAAGCTTTCTTT,CASSIGAWGGLNTEAFF
TRBV7-8,.,TRBJ1-1,.,TGTGCCAGCAGCTCGCTGGGACCGAACACTGAAGCTTTCTTT,CASSSLGPNTEAFF
TRBV12-3/TRBV12-4,.,TRBJ2-7,TRBD1,TGTGCCAGCAACACAGGGGCCTACGAGCAGTACTTC,CASNTGAYEQYF
TRBV12-3/TRBV12-4,few,TRBJ1-1,.,TGTGCCAGCAGGACTATGGGTATGAACACTGAAGCTTTCTTT,CASRTMGMNTEAFF
TRBV9,.,TRBJ2-5,.,TGTGCCAGCAGCGTAGGATGGCGAATAGAGACCCAGTACTTC,CASSVGWRIETQYF
TRBV7-9,few,TRBJ2-2,TRBD1,TGTGCCAGCAGCCCTAGGATGGGGACAGGGGGACACACCGGGGAGCTGTTTTTT,CASSPRMGTGGHTGELFF
TRBV29-1,few,TRBJ1-1,.,TGCAGCGTTCAACAGGGTAGGGGCACTGAAGCTTTCTTT,CSVQQGRGTEAFF
TRBV7-2,.,TRBJ2-5,TRBD2,TGTGCCAGCAGCTTAGGACGGTCTAGCGGGCATCAAGAGACCCAGTACTTC,CASSLGRSSGHQETQYF
TRBV18,.,TRBJ1-1,.,TGTGCCAGCTCACCACAGGATGGGACTGAAGCTTTCTTT,CASSPQDGTEAFF
TRBV29-1,.,TRBJ2-1,.,TGCAGCGTTCGACTGGCTGAGCAGTTCTTC,CSVRLAEQFF
TRBV4-1,.,TRBJ2-1,.,TGCGCCAGCAGCTCCTCAATGGGGGGCGTAGATGAGCAGTTCTTC,CASSSSMGGVDEQFF
TRBV6-6,.,TRBJ1-3,TRBD1,TGTGCCAGCAGTCAGGGGGGGATTAGCTCTGGAAACACCATATATTTT,CASSQGGISSGNTIYF
TRBV5-1,few,TRBJ1-5,.,TGCGCCAGCAGCTTGGGGGGTTACGGCAATCAGCCCCAGCATTTT,CASSLGGYGNQPQHF
TRBV12-3/TRBV12-4,.,TRBJ2-7,.,TGTGCCAGCAGTTTACGAGCCTACGAGCAGTACTTC,CASSLRAYEQYF
TRBV27,few,TRBJ1-6,.,TGTGCCAGCAGTTTTCTACCGCAGGACTTTCTCCACTTT,CASSFLPQDFLHF
TRBV19,once,TRBJ1-5,TRBD1,TGTGCCAGTACCACGGGACAGGGATATGAAAGCAATCAGCCCCAGCATTTT,CASTTGQGYESNQPQHF
TRBV6-5,.,TRBJ1-2,.,TGTGCCAGCAGTAGTCCGACAGGTTTCGATGGCTACACCTTC,CASSSPTGFDGYTF
TRBV7-9,few,TRBJ2-3,.,TGTGCCAGCAGCTTAGTCCCAGAGCTAACAGATACGCAGTATTTT,CASSLVPELTDTQYF
TRBV5-1,.,TRBJ1-1,.,TGCGCCAGCGGGAGGGAAGGGAACACTGAAGCTTTCTTT,CASGREGNTEAFF